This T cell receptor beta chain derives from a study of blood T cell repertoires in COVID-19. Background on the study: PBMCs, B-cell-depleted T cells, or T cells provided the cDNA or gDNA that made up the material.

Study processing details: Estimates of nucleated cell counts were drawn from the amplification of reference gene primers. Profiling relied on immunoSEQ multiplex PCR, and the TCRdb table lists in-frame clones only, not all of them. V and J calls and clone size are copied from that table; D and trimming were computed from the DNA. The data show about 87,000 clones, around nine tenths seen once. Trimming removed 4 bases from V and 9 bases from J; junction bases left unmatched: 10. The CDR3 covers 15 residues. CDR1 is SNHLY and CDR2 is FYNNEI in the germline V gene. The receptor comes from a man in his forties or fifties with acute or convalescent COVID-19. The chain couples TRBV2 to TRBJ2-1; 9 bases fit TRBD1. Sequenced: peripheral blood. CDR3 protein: CASSALRTGEAEQFF. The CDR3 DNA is TGTGCCAGCAGTGCCCTCAGGACAGGGGAGGCTGAGCAGTTCTTC.